Listed below are T cell receptor beta chains from one sample, sequenced in a study of T cell responses to AZD1222 COVID-19 vaccine. Produced via immunoSEQ multiplex PCR; TCRdb's table is partial and in-frame only. The sample holds more than 100,000 clones; approximately 90% are singletons and the top ten take 7% to 8%. This sample comprised peripheral blood, obtained on day 0 of AZD1222 vaccination. The receptors stem from an adult in good health. Both conserved end residues are part of each CDR3.

v_call cdr3_length cdr3_aa
TRBV25-1 14 CASSVGTGPYEQYF
TRBV5-5 15 CASSWGTSGAYEQYF
TRBV19 16 CASSTLAGGPIISANF
TRBV28 12 CASRLDGMSYTF
TRBV7-2 13 CASRVQGATEAFF
TRBV18 16 CASSFGPAVDKEKLFF
TRBV27 15 CASSLFGSQNTEAFF
TRBV7-9 14 CASSSFPSLYGYTF
TRBV9 13 CASSAGPTNEQFF
TRBV27 13 CASLGSGGYGYTF
TRBV7-2 15 CASSLTPGGSYEQYF
TRBV18 16 CASSREAGGAYNEQFF
TRBV3-1/TRBV3-2 14 CASSGGPSYNEQFF
TRBV6-2/TRBV6-3 15 CASSRVEGRRETQYF
TRBV27 13 CASSLVYTGELFF
TRBV30 16 CAWSRIPGQINSPLHF
TRBV24-1 16 CATSDLSFGGTDTQYF
TRBV19 15 CASSRAGGEANVLTF
TRBV7-2 14 CASSLAPLYNEQFF
TRBV13 12 CASSSLAGELFF
TRBV6-5 15 CASQNRGIVNEKLFF
TRBV4-1 15 CASSRLTGGVYEQYF
TRBV5-1 14 CASTILGGQETQYF
TRBV5-1 13 CASKEQENTEAFF
TRBV6-1 15 CASSDRGGGNQPQHF
TRBV5-8 12 CASSLVSQPQHF
TRBV5-1 16 CASSPPGTGAGETQYF